This T cell receptor beta chain was recovered during a study of blood T cells in healthy people across ages. The CDR3 length is 14 residues. With V trimmed by 7 bases and J by 8 bases, 7 bases remained unmatched. Germline V gene data show CDR1 as SQVTM and CDR2 as ANQGSEA. For the second PCR, which ran for roughly 6 to 12 cycles, a sample-barcoded 5' primer and a J-beta primer mix were used. TCRdb called the 5' RACE reads again in MiXCR, with one record for every CDR3 protein. The repertoire holds hundreds of thousands of distinct CDR3 sequences, with around 24% as singletons. This clonotype showed up just a few times. These data also formed part of another study, on T cells of mothers and their children. That publication notes: Donors were a few healthy Caucasian mothers and their six children.

The material sequenced was blood. The receptor comes from a boy younger than 18 in good health. V usage is TRBV29-1 and J usage is TRBJ2-1; TRBD2 matches 14 bases. This chain's CDR3 is CSAPTSGRGYEQFF. The DNA of the CDR3 is TGCAGCGCGCCGACTAGCGGGAGGGGCTATGAGCAGTTCTTC.